This TCR beta chain appears in the sequencing data of a study of blood T cell repertoires in COVID-19. Across the study: Sites in the United States, Italy and Spain provided acute and convalescent COVID-19 samples.

Germline CDR1 SGHTA, CDR2 FQGTGA. There are 13 residues in the CDR3. Trimming shortened V by 4 bases and J by 4 bases, and 11 bases separated the two germline ends. Authors' processing steps: Scientists estimated how many nucleated cells there were by amplifying reference gene primers. Assay: immunoSEQ multiplex PCR; the TCRdb copy retains only in-frame clones and omits some. D and trimming come from the DNA, and the V and J calls and clone size come from that table. The repertoire consists of 250,000 to 300,000 clones, with 70% to 90% occurring once and the leading ten covering 2%. This clonotype was obtained from an older woman in a cohort exposed to, infected with or recovered from COVID-19 (not recorded which). The V and J genes are TRBV7-3 and TRBJ2-7; D possibly corresponds to TRBD1 (6 bases). The sequenced sample consisted of PBMCs or T cells enriched from blood (not recorded which). CDR3 DNA: TGTGCCAGCAGCTCTACAGGGTTTTACGAGCAGTACTTC. As protein: CASSSTGFYEQYF.